One and the same sample provided the 31 T cell receptor beta chains below, sequenced in a study of T cell changes during pregnancy in multiple sclerosis. Measured with immunoSEQ multiplex PCR; TCRdb has only the in-frame clones, and not every one. The profile covers just over 90,000 clones, with 91% appearing a single time and around 1.7% taken by the ten largest. The input for sequencing was peripheral blood, taken after pregnancy. The receptors shown here come from a female donor in good health, enrolled as a control in a pregnancy study.

The chain has TRBV7-2 and TRBJ2-4; 8 bases align to TRBD2. CDR1 is SGHTA, CDR2 FQGNSA, per germline. The CDR3 runs 15 residues. The trim removed 2 bases at V and 5 bases at J, leaving 5 bases unmatched. In nucleotides, the CDR3 is TGTGCCAGCAGCTTAAAACGGGGGGGCCAAAACATTCAGTACTTC. Translating gives CASSLKRGGQNIQYF.

This chain connects TRBV13 to TRBJ2-7; the match to TRBD2 covers 13 bases. The CDR3 totals 18 residues. V lost 4 bases and J lost 0; bases outside the gene matches: 9. Germline CDR1 is PRHDT and CDR2 is FYEKMQ (reference sequence). The CDR3 coding sequence is TGTGCCAGCAGCTCAGTAGGACTAGCGGGGGCAACCTCCTACGAGCAGTACTTC. Its protein product is CASSSVGLAGATSYEQYF.

This chain links TRBV9 with TRBJ1-1; possible D gene TRBD1, 6 bases. Between the trimmed V and J ends, which lost 0 bases and 7 bases, there was a span of 10 bases. The CDR3 extends over 13 amino acids. CDR1 SGDLS and CDR2 YYNGEE come from the germline V gene. CDR3 sequence reads: CASSVEFRGEAFF. The CDR3, as DNA: TGTGCCAGCAGCGTAGAGTTCAGGGGTGAAGCTTTCTTT.

This chain links TRBV4-3 with TRBJ1-4, with 9 bases fitting TRBD1. Germline V gives CDR1 LGHNA, CDR2 YSLEER. V trimming: 1 base; J trimming: 8 bases; junction bases outside the gene matches: 11. The CDR3 totals 17 residues. CDR3 protein: CASSQVNRGPVGEKLFF. CDR3 bases: TGCGCCAGCAGCCAAGTCAACAGGGGGCCCGTGGGGGAAAAACTGTTTTTT.

V gene TRBV4-3 combines with J gene TRBJ2-2, with unresolved D. V lost 3 bases and J lost 0, with 8 bases in between. Germline V lookup: CDR1 LGHNA, CDR2 YSLEER. This CDR3 contains 15 residues. The chain's CDR3 is CASSQAQTNTGELFF. For the CDR3, the DNA is TGCGCCAGCAGCCAGGCACAGACGAACACCGGGGAGCTGTTTTTT.

The chain is built from TRBV6-5 and TRBJ2-1; no clear D. CDR3 length: 11 amino acids. Germline V gene lookup returns CDR1 MNHEY and CDR2 SVGAGI. V lost 3 bases and J lost 6, with 3 bases in between. The CDR3 reads CASSYINEQFF. In nucleotides, the CDR3 is TGTGCCAGCAGTTATATCAATGAGCAGTTCTTC.

The CDR3, as DNA: TGCAGCGTTCAGGGGGCGCGTTACGAGCAGTACTTC. Amino acids: CSVQGARYEQYF. The V call is TRBV29-1, the J call TRBJ2-7; the match to TRBD1 covers 8 bases. The CDR3 consists of 12 residues. CDR1 and CDR2 (germline): SQVTM, ANQGSEA. V shed 5 bases, J shed 4 bases, and the junction held 4 bases outside the gene matches.

This chain links TRBV5-1 with TRBJ1-1; TRBD1 matches at 7 bases. The germline V gene encodes CDR1 SGHRS and CDR2 YFSETQ. The CDR3 extends over 14 amino acids. Trimming took 2 bases from V and 4 from J; bases not matched to a gene: 5. DNA for the CDR3: TGCGCCAGCAGCTTAGAGGGGGCCCGCACTGAAGCTTTCTTT. Protein: CASSLEGARTEAFF.

V usage is TRBV4-3 and J usage is TRBJ2-7, with D maybe TRBD1 (6 bases). The germline gives CDR1 LGHNA, CDR2 YSLEER. The CDR3 is made up of 16 amino acids. V was shortened by 1 base and J by 0 bases, with 13 bases between the two germline ends. CDR3 nucleotides: TGCGCCAGCAGCCAAGCCCCCGGGACACGCTCCTACGAGCAGTACTTC. Protein sequence: CASSQAPGTRSYEQYF.

The V and J genes are TRBV19 and TRBJ1-2; 7 positions agree with TRBD1. With V trimmed by 7 bases and J by 3 bases, 8 bases remained unmatched. Germline V gene data show CDR1 as LNHDA and CDR2 as SQIVND (reference sequence). The CDR3 is 14 amino acids. The CDR3 sequence is CASTIQGPDYGYTF. The CDR3 DNA is TGTGCCAGTACCATACAGGGGCCTGACTATGGCTACACCTTC.

Worth noting for this clone: One junction end disagrees with the germline gene, perhaps due to a read error. The rearrangement links TRBV9 to TRBJ1-2; D uncertain. The CDR3 runs 10 residues. CDR1 SGDLS and CDR2 YYNGEE come from the germline V gene. CDR3 DNA: TGTGCCAGCAGCGGGGCAAATCATATCTTC. It specifies CASSGANHIF.

The V gene is TRBV29-1, the J gene TRBJ2-2, with TRBD2 matching 7 bases. V was clipped by 6 bases and J by 6 bases; unmatched bases: 7. This CDR3 comprises 13 residues. Germline values: CDR1 SQVTM, CDR2 ANQGSEA. The CDR3 region is CSVGEGLAGELFF. CDR3 in DNA: TGCAGCGTGGGGGAGGGTCTCGCCGGGGAGCTGTTTTTT.

The chain combines TRBV15 with TRBJ2-7; the match to TRBD1 covers 10 bases. V shed 2 bases and J 2 bases; nucleotides not matched to a gene: 6. Germline CDR1 LNHNV, CDR2 YYDKDF (reference sequence). The CDR3 is made up of 16 amino acids. The DNA of the CDR3 is TGTGCCACCAGCAGAAAAGGGGGACAGGGGACCTACGAGCAGTACTTC. Amino acid sequence: CATSRKGGQGTYEQYF.

The rearrangement links TRBV5-3 to TRBJ2-3; TRBD2 aligns across 8 bases. TRBV5-3 is noted as an ORF with a role that remains uncertain. Trimming at V came to 4 bases and at J to 6 bases, leaving 16 bases not matched to a gene. This CDR3 spans 17 amino acids. The CDR3 is CARSRLPGLGCTDTQYF. In DNA form, the CDR3 reads TGTGCCAGAAGCAGATTACCGGGACTAGGATGTACGGATACGCAGTATTTT.

V is TRBV25-1 and J is TRBJ2-2; tentative D call: TRBD2 (5 bases). Trimming took off 1 base at V and 5 bases at J, with 11 bases between the two ends. This CDR3 comprises 15 residues. Germline V gene sequence: CDR1 MGHDK, CDR2 SYGVNS. In DNA form, the CDR3 reads TGTGCCAGCAGTGAATTAATACCGGGAACCGGGGAGCTGTTTTTT. Protein: CASSELIPGTGELFF.

V gene TRBV5-5 combines with J gene TRBJ1-3; D possibly corresponds to TRBD1 (5 bases). Germline CDR1 reads SGHKS; CDR2 reads YYEKEE (reference sequence). The CDR3 has 17 residues. With 2 bases removed from V and 0 bases from J, the gap between germline ends came to 15 bases. The CDR3 sequence: CASSFSGFKSSGNTIYF. In DNA, the CDR3 is TGTGCCAGCAGCTTCTCAGGGTTCAAAAGCTCTGGAAACACCATATATTTT.

The V gene is TRBV5-6, the J gene TRBJ2-2, with 10 positions matching TRBD1. The germline V gene has CDR1 SGHDT and CDR2 YYEEEE. The V gene end was trimmed by 3 bases and the J gene end by 3 bases; junction bases not matched to a gene: 2. This CDR3 has 15 residues. The CDR3 bases are TGTGCCAGCAGCTACGGGACAGGGGACACCGGGGAGCTGTTTTTT. This codes for CASSYGTGDTGELFF.

V and J are TRBV2 and TRBJ1-2; no firm D call. This CDR3 spans 13 amino acids. V gave up 2 bases and J gave up 4 bases, with 8 bases separating them. Germline CDR1 is SNHLY and CDR2 is FYNNEI. As DNA, the CDR3 is TGTGCCAGCAGTGAATGGCAGGCCTATGGCTACACCTTC. Translated, it gives CASSEWQAYGYTF. The variable domain in full, completed from reference TRBV2 and TRBJ1-2, reads EPEVTQTPSHQVTQMGQEVILRCVPISNHLYFYWYRQILGQKVEFLVSFYNNEISEKSEIFDDQFSVERPDGSNFTLKIRSTKLEDSAMYFCASSEWQAYGYTFGSGTRLTVV.

The V and J genes are TRBV2 and TRBJ2-2, with D possibly matching TRBD1 (6 bases). The length of the CDR3 is 16 residues. Germline values: CDR1 SNHLY, CDR2 FYNNEI. V lost 7 bases, J lost 5 bases, and 20 bases lay in between. CDR3 sequence (DNA): TGTGCCAGCACCCTGAGGGGGTACCGGGAAACCGGGGAGCTGTTTTTT. This gives the protein CASTLRGYRETGELFF.

In DNA, the CDR3 is TGCGCCAGCAGCTCGGAGACGGGATCGACAAATTCGGATGAGCAGTTCTTC. Translation: CASSSETGSTNSDEQFF. The chain carries TRBV5-1 and TRBJ2-1; D possibly corresponds to TRBD2 (5 bases). The ends were cut back, 3 bases at V and 8 bases at J, with 24 bases in the middle. The germline V gene has CDR1 SGHRS and CDR2 YFSETQ. The CDR3 is 17 amino acids.

The chain links TRBV19 to TRBJ1-5; TRBD1 aligns across 9 bases. With 8 bases clipped from V and 4 bases from J, the junction kept 6 bases outside the gene matches. The germline V gene encodes CDR1 LNHDA and CDR2 SQIVND (reference sequence). The CDR3 contains 14 residues. This CDR3 reads CASSPTGGNQPQHF. In DNA form, the CDR3 reads TGTGCCAGTTCACCGACAGGGGGGAATCAGCCCCAGCATTTT.

The chain combines TRBV20-1 with TRBJ1-2; D might be TRBD1 (5 bases). This CDR3 comprises 11 residues. Trimming removed 3 bases from V and 8 bases from J, with 10 bases in between. Germline assignment: CDR1 DFQATT and CDR2 SNEGSKA (reference sequence). In DNA, the CDR3 is TGCAGTGCTAGGGGGGGAGGAGGCTACACCTTC. This codes for CSARGGGGYTF.

This chain links TRBV7-9 with TRBJ1-1, with D hard to call. Germline loops: CDR1 SEHNR, CDR2 FQNEAQ (reference sequence). Trimming removed 9 bases at V and 1 base at J, with 12 bases between. This CDR3 is built from 13 residues. The CDR3 sequence is CASRGLPNTEAFF. The CDR3 region has the DNA TGTGCCAGTCGTGGACTACCGAACACTGAAGCTTTCTTT.

Written as DNA, the CDR3 is TGTGCCAGCAGCTTATCGGGAGGAGAAAAACTGTTTTTT. The encoded protein is CASSLSGGEKLFF. This chain connects TRBV7-9 to TRBJ1-4; D gene uncertain. This CDR3 spans 13 amino acids. Germline V gene lookup returns CDR1 SEHNR and CDR2 FQNEAQ (reference sequence). V lost 2 bases, J lost 8 bases, and 9 bases lay in between.

This clone occurred once. V is TRBV11-2 and J is TRBJ1-1, with D possibly being TRBD1 (6 bases). CDR1 SGHAT and CDR2 FQNNGV come from the germline V gene. Trimming took off 1 base at V and 4 bases at J, with 13 bases between the two ends. This CDR3 comprises 15 residues. For the CDR3, the DNA is TGTGCCAGCAGCTTAGTGGACAGTTTCCCCACTGAAGCTTTCTTT. It encodes CASSLVDSFPTEAFF.

This chain links TRBV5-5 with TRBJ1-6; TRBD1 matches 10 bases. The J segment lost 7 bases and the V segment lost 5 bases, leaving 6 bases of the junction unmatched. The CDR3 runs 15 residues. Germline CDR1 is SGHKS and CDR2 is YYEKEE (reference sequence). This chain's CDR3 is CASSTRDRGNSPLHF. The CDR3 DNA is TGTGCCAGCAGTACCCGGGACAGGGGCAATTCACCCCTCCACTTT.

V is TRBV7-2 and J is TRBJ1-6; the D gene is possibly TRBD1 (5 bases). This CDR3 contains 14 residues. CDR1 and CDR2 (germline): SGHTA, FQGNSA. The V and J ends lost 3 bases and 9 bases respectively, with 12 bases between them. CDR3: CASSLGREVSPLHF. CDR3 bases: TGTGCCAGCAGCTTGGGCAGGGAGGTTTCACCCCTCCACTTT.

This chain links TRBV7-3 with TRBJ1-2, with TRBD1 matching over 7 bases. The trim removed 0 bases at V and 4 bases at J, leaving 5 bases unmatched. Germline V gives CDR1 SGHTA, CDR2 FQGTGA. The CDR3 length is 15 residues. The CDR3 region is CASSLTGTDSYGYTF. For the CDR3, the DNA is TGTGCCAGCAGCTTAACCGGGACAGATAGCTATGGCTACACCTTC.

The chain couples TRBV9 to TRBJ2-1; a weak D match, TRBD1 (5 bases). V dropped 0 bases and J dropped 8 bases, with 18 bases sitting between them. The CDR3 has 16 residues. Germline lookup yields CDR1 SGDLS and CDR2 YYNGEE. DNA of the CDR3: TGTGCCAGCAGCGTAGGTGTCCAGGGATCTACACATGAGCAGTTCTTC. It translates to CASSVGVQGSTHEQFF. Looking up the rest from reference TRBV9 and TRBJ2-1 gives the full variable domain: DSGVTQTPKHLITATGQRVTLRCSPRSGDLSVYWYQQSLDQGLQFLIQYYNGEERAKGNILERFSAQQFPDLHSELNLSSLELGDSALYFCASSVGVQGSTHEQFFGPGTRLTVL.

Only one count was recorded for this clone. The genes are TRBV19 and TRBJ1-2; 7 bases are a match to TRBD1. This CDR3 spans 17 amino acids. The ends lost 7 bases at V and 6 bases at J; junction bases unmatched: 20. CDR1 LNHDA and CDR2 SQIVND come from the germline V gene (reference sequence). The CDR3 is CASISGDLRGSWDGYTF. The DNA for the CDR3 is TGTGCCAGTATCTCCGGGGATCTCAGGGGGTCGTGGGATGGCTACACCTTC.

This chain connects TRBV2 to TRBJ1-2; D ambiguous. The CDR3 consists of 11 residues. Germline V gene lookup returns CDR1 SNHLY and CDR2 FYNNEI. V lost 5 bases and J lost 3, with 4 bases in between. As DNA, the CDR3 is TGTGCCAGCAGTCTGTACTATGGCTACACCTTC. It translates to CASSLYYGYTF. Drawing the rest from reference TRBV2 and TRBJ1-2, the complete variable domain is EPEVTQTPSHQVTQMGQEVILRCVPISNHLYFYWYRQILGQKVEFLVSFYNNEISEKSEIFDDQFSVERPDGSNFTLKIRSTKLEDSAMYFCASSLYYGYTFGSGTRLTVV.